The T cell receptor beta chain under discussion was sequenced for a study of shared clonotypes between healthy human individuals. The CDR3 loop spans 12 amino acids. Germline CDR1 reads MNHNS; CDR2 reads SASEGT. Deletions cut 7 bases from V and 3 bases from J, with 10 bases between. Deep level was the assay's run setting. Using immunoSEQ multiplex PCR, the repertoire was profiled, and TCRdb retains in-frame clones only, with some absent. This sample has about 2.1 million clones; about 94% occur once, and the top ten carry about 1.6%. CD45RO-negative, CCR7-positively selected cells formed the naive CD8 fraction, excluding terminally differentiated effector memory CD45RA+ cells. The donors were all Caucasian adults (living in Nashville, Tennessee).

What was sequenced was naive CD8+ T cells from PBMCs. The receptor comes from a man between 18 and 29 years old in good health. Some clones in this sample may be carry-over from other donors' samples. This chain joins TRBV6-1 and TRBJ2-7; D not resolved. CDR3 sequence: CASTSKVYEQYF. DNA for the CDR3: TGTGCCAGCACCTCGAAGGTCTACGAGCAGTACTTC.